This TCR beta chain was observed in a study of blood T cell repertoires in COVID-19. The CDR3 consists of 13 residues. The ends were cut back, 5 bases at V and 4 bases at J, with 9 bases in the middle. Germline CDR1 reads SGHVS; CDR2 reads FQNEAQ. Clones were read by immunoSEQ multiplex PCR, and TCRdb kept only the in-frame ones, dropping some. The sample includes 200,000 to 250,000 clones, 80% seen only once; the top ten take around 5.1%. The sequenced sample consisted of peripheral blood. V is TRBV7-8 and J is TRBJ2-1, with D hard to call. This receptor was taken from a woman in her 70s with acute or convalescent COVID-19. For the CDR3, the DNA is TGTGCCAGCAGCGCCGGTAGTTACAATGAGCAGTTCTTC. This encodes CASSAGSYNEQFF. Together with reference TRBV7-8 and TRBJ2-1, the CDR3 gives the full variable domain: GAGVSQSPRYKVAKRGQDVALRCDPISGHVSLFWYQQALGQGPEFLTYFQNEAQLDKSGLPSDRFFAERPEGSVSTLKIQRTQQEDSAVYLCASSAGSYNEQFFGPGTRLTVL.